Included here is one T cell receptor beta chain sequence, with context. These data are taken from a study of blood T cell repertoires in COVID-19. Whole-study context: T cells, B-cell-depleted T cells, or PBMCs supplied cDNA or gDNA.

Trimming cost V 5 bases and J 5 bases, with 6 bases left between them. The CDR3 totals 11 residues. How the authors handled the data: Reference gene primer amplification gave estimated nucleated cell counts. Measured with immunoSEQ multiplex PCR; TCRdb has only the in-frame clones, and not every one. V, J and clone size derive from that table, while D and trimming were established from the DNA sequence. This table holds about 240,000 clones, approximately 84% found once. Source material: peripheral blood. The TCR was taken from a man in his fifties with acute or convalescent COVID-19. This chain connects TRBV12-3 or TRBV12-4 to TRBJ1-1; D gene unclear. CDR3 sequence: CASSKTTEAFF. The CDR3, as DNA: TGTGCCAGCAGTAAAACTACTGAAGCTTTCTTT.